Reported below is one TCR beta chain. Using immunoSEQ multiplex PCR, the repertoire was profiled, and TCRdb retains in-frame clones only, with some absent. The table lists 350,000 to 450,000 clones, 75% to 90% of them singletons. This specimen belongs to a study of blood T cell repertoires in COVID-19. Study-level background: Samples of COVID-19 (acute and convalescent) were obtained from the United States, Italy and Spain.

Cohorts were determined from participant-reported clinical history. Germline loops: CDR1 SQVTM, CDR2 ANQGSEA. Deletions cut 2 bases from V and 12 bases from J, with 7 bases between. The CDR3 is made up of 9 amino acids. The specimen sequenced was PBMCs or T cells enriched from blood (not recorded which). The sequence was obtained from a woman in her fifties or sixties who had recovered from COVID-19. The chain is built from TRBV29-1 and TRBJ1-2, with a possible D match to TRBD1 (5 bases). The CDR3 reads CSVEQGHTF. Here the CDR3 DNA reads TGCAGCGTTGAACAGGGCCACACCTTC. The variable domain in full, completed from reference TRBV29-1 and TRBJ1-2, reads SAVISQKPSRDICQRGTSLTIQCQVDSQVTMMFWYRQQPGQSLTLIATANQGSEATYESGFVIDKFPISRPNLTFSTLTVSNMSPEDSSIYLCSVEQGHTFGSGTRLTVV.